Each of the 14 T cell receptor beta chains below was sequenced from the same sample in a study of radiation and T cells in renal cell carcinoma. The time point: blood 4 weeks post-SBRT, at nephrectomy. The treatment denotes: 15 Gy SBRT to primary tumor, nephrectomy 4 weeks later. Libraries were prepared by immunoSEQ multiplex PCR; TCRdb keeps only in-frame clonotypes and omits some of them. The profile shows over 25,000 clones, over 70% of them singletons. The sample was blood, taken from a patient whose treatment included radiotherapy and nephrectomy. All receptors come from a man aged 55 to 70 with renal cell carcinoma.

As regards this clone: Other DNA variants within this sample encode the same CDR3. J is TRBJ1-4 and V is TRBV5-4; tentatively, D is TRBD1 (5 bases). Germline lookup yields CDR1 SGHNT and CDR2 YYREEE (reference sequence). The CDR3 is 15 residues long. The germline V and J ends were trimmed by 2 bases and 5 bases, with 13 bases remaining between them. The CDR3 loop reads CASSFRSWGNEKLFF. The CDR3 DNA reads as TGTGCCAGCAGCTTCAGGAGCTGGGGGAATGAAAAACTGTTTTTT.

CDR3 in amino acids: CASSLSPGSYTGELFF. The CDR3 region has the DNA TGTGCCAGCAGTTTATCCCCCGGGAGTTATACCGGGGAGCTGTTTTTT. The chain uses TRBV27 and TRBJ2-2; possibly TRBD2 for D (6 bases). Between the trimmed V and J ends, which lost 0 bases and 5 bases, there was a span of 13 bases. This CDR3 is built from 16 residues. In germline, CDR1 is MNHEY, CDR2 SMNVEV (reference sequence).

This clone was observed a few times. Other nucleotide sequences in the sample specify the same CDR3. For the CDR3, the DNA is TGTGCCAGCTCACCTTTACAGGGGCGCACAGATACGCAGTATTTT. This sequence encodes CASSPLQGRTDTQYF. The rearrangement links TRBV18 to TRBJ2-3, with 7 bases that match TRBD1. The ends lost 3 bases at V and 1 base at J; junction bases unmatched: 4. The germline V gene has CDR1 KGHSH and CDR2 LQKENI. The CDR3 is 15 amino acids.

This sequence joins TRBV7-2 and TRBJ2-1; D unclear. V was pared by 5 bases and J by 7 bases, with 9 bases between. The germline V gene has CDR1 SGHTA and CDR2 FQGNSA. The CDR3 runs 12 residues. The CDR3 reads CASSVAVNEQFF. CDR3 nucleotides: TGTGCCAGCAGCGTCGCCGTGAATGAGCAGTTCTTC.

This clone has at least ten counts. The genes are TRBV6-1 and TRBJ1-1; D unclear. The V end was cut by 2 bases, the J end by 2 bases, with 9 bases between. Per germline, CDR1 MNHNS and CDR2 SASEGT. The CDR3 totals 14 residues. The CDR3 loop reads CASSENGENTEAFF. DNA for the CDR3: TGTGCCAGCAGTGAAAACGGTGAAAACACTGAAGCTTTCTTT.

V gene TRBV4-1 combines with J gene TRBJ1-5; no firm D call. The germline V gene encodes CDR1 MGHRA and CDR2 YSYEKL. V lost 2 bases and J lost 5, with 7 bases in between. This CDR3 is 13 amino acids long. CDR3 DNA: TGCGCCAGCAGCCAATACGAATATCAGCCCCAGCATTTT. It is translated as CASSQYEYQPQHF.

The chain carries TRBV9 and TRBJ2-2; 9 bases are shared with TRBD2. Germline CDR1 SGDLS, CDR2 YYNGEE. This CDR3 comprises 15 residues. Trimming took 3 bases from V and 1 from J; bases not matched to a gene: 1. The CDR3 reads CASSETSGNTGELFF. Here the CDR3 DNA reads TGTGCCAGCAGCGAGACTAGCGGGAACACCGGGGAGCTGTTTTTT.

The chain has TRBV5-3 and TRBJ2-2; unclear D gene. TRBV5-3 is annotated as an ORF whose role is uncertain. The CDR3 is 14 amino acids. Between the trimmed V and J ends, which lost 1 base and 8 bases, there was a span of 12 bases. The CDR3 loop is CARSLKSLPGELFF. In nucleotides, the CDR3 is TGTGCCAGAAGCTTGAAGTCCCTCCCGGGGGAGCTGTTTTTT.

The sample holds a few counts of this clone. V is TRBV7-2 and J is TRBJ1-4; D uncertain. The CDR3 has 15 residues. In germline, CDR1 is SGHTA, CDR2 FQGNSA. V shed 5 bases and J shed 6 bases, with 16 bases lying between them. The CDR3 is CASSPGPQEHEKLFF. The CDR3 coding sequence is TGTGCCAGCAGCCCAGGCCCTCAGGAGCATGAAAAACTGTTTTTT.

The rearrangement links TRBV11-2 to TRBJ1-1; D possibly corresponds to TRBD1 (5 bases). The CDR3 covers 13 residues. Looked up from germline, CDR1 is SGHAT and CDR2 is FQNNGV. The germline V and J ends were trimmed by 6 bases and 5 bases, with 13 bases remaining between them. The chain's CDR3 is CASSSQGGTEAFF. CDR3 nucleotide sequence: TGTGCCAGCAGTTCCCAGGGAGGGACTGAAGCTTTCTTT.

J is TRBJ2-7 and V is TRBV4-3; D is possibly TRBD2 (6 bases). Trimming removed 0 bases at V and 0 bases at J, with 9 bases between. Germline V gives CDR1 LGHNA, CDR2 YSLEER. The CDR3 contains 15 residues. CDR3 in DNA: TGCGCCAGCAGCCAAGAAACTAGCAGCTCCTACGAGCAGTACTTC. Protein: CASSQETSSSYEQYF.

CDR3: CAGGRWDYQPQHF. CDR3 sequence (DNA): TGTGCCGGGGGGCGCTGGGATTATCAGCCCCAGCATTTT. The chain has TRBV25-1 and TRBJ1-5, with a weak D call TRBD1 (6 bases). The CDR3 runs 13 residues. Germline-derived CDR1 and CDR2 are MGHDK and SYGVNS. Trimming stripped 11 bases from V and 5 bases from J, with 16 bases between.

This clone was seen once. The CDR3 loop is CASSSTGDTQYF. The CDR3 nucleotides are TGTGCCAGCAGCTCGACAGGGGATACGCAGTATTTT. The rearrangement links TRBV7-9 to TRBJ2-3; 7 positions match TRBD1. The CDR3 length is 12 residues. V gave up 4 bases and J gave up 6 bases; unmatched junction bases: 1. The V gene's germline CDR1 is SEHNR and CDR2 FQNEAQ (reference sequence). Full variable domain (rest looked up from reference TRBV7-9 and TRBJ2-3): DTGVSQNPRHKITKRGQNVTFRCDPISEHNRLYWYRQTLGQGPEFLTYFQNEAQLEKSRLLSDRFSAERPKGSFSTLEIQRTEQGDSAMYLCASSSTGDTQYFGPGTRLTVL.

The CDR3 reads CASSMTRRAGQSRDEQFF. For the CDR3, the DNA is TGTGCCAGTAGTATGACGCGCCGGGCAGGCCAATCCAGGGATGAGCAGTTCTTC. This chain links TRBV19 with TRBJ2-1; possible D gene TRBD1, 5 bases. The CDR3 consists of 18 residues. CDR1 is LNHDA, CDR2 SQIVND, per germline (reference sequence). V shed 3 bases and J shed 8 bases, with 26 bases lying between them.